The clone carrying this TCR beta chain showed up many times. Its antigen remains unknown. The data were taken from a study of T cell repertoires in cytomegalovirus infection. From the reads, TCRdb called clonotypes with MiXCR, one entry per CDR3 protein. There are 150,000 to 200,000 distinct CDR3 sequences in the sample; 9.5% occur only once, and about 4.6% lies in the top ten. The study's findings and limits: Of the TCR beta families, the public ones yielded a cumulative frequency that identified carriers of CMV plus the relevant HLA.

Germline lookup yields CDR1 MNHEY and CDR2 SVGEGT. This CDR3 comprises 18 residues. Trimming took 5 bases from V and 1 from J; bases not matched to a gene: 7. The chain has TRBV6-2 or TRBV6-3 and TRBJ2-3; 15 nucleotides line up with TRBD2. The clonotype was recovered from a human donor in good health (CMV status not recorded). Some clones in this sample may be carry-over from other donors' samples. The sample taken for sequencing was PBMCs. The CDR3 is CASSIGTSGRFGTDTQYF. CDR3 sequence (DNA): TGTGCCAGCAGTATCGGGACTAGCGGGAGGTTCGGCACAGATACGCAGTATTTT.